The next 9 T cell receptor beta chains were all read from a single sample in a study of OX40 agonist ivuxolimab in advanced cancers. Using immunoSEQ multiplex PCR, the repertoire was profiled, and TCRdb retains in-frame clones only, with some absent. Here the sample spans 43,000 or so clones, 88% being singletons. The source was CD4+ or CD8+ T cells sorted from blood, collected in a trial of the OX40 agonist ivuxolimab. The source of these receptors is an adult with an advanced solid tumor such as melanoma, head and neck, liver or kidney cancer.

The chain recombines TRBV7-9 with TRBJ1-3; TRBD1 matches at 7 bases. V shed 4 bases and J 4 bases; nucleotides not matched to a gene: 7. Germline-derived CDR1 and CDR2 are SEHNR and FQNEAQ (reference sequence). CDR3 size: 15 residues. The CDR3 region has the DNA TGTGCCAGCAGCTCAGAAGACAGGGAGGGAAACACCATATATTTT. As protein: CASSSEDREGNTIYF.

The CDR3 here is CASSFPQGELFF. The CDR3, as DNA: TGTGCCAGCAGCTTCCCACAAGGGGAGCTGTTTTTT. V usage is TRBV7-3 and J usage is TRBJ2-2; no clear D. This CDR3 region has 12 residues. The germline V gene has CDR1 SGHTA and CDR2 FQGTGA. V was clipped by 3 bases and J by 8 bases, with 7 bases between them.

The chain joins TRBV10-3 to TRBJ2-7; TRBD1 might be the D (5 bases). From germline, CDR1 is ENHRY and CDR2 SYGVKD. The V end lost 3 bases, the J end lost 4 bases, and 7 bases lay between the germline ends. The CDR3 extends over 12 amino acids. Here the CDR3 reads CAISDRDYEQYF. The CDR3, as DNA: TGTGCCATCAGTGACAGGGATTACGAGCAGTACTTC.

This sequence joins TRBV7-9 and TRBJ2-2; D might be TRBD2 (6 bases). The CDR3 loop spans 14 amino acids. Trimming left V 2 bases short and J 5 bases short, with 9 bases between. Germline CDR1 reads SEHNR; CDR2 reads FQNEAQ (reference sequence). CDR3 nucleotide sequence: TGTGCCAGCAGCTTACTTGGGACTACCGGGGAGCTGTTTTTT. Its protein is CASSLLGTTGELFF.

The J gene is TRBJ1-3, the V gene TRBV6-1; D uncertain. The CDR3 has 15 amino acids. Trimming stripped 6 bases from V and 2 bases from J, with 14 bases between. CDR1 and CDR2 from the germline V gene are MNHNS and SASEGT. CDR3 in amino acids: CASSRSLGPGNTIYF. The CDR3 DNA reads as TGTGCCAGCAGCAGAAGTTTGGGCCCTGGAAACACCATATATTTT.

The CDR3 reads CASSLAGGTEAFF. The CDR3 DNA reads TGTGCCAGCAGCTTAGCTGGGGGCACTGAAGCTTTCTTT. The V call is TRBV11-2, the J call TRBJ1-1; possible D gene TRBD1, 5 bases. The CDR3 sequence is 13 residues long. Trimming stripped 1 base from V and 4 bases from J, with 7 bases between. Per germline, CDR1 SGHAT and CDR2 FQNNGV. Complete variable domain (other parts from reference TRBV11-2 and TRBJ1-1): EAGVAQSPRYKIIEKRQSVAFWCNPISGHATLYWYQQILGQGPKLLIQFQNNGVVDDSQLPKDRFSAERLKGVDSTLKIQPAKLEDSAVYLCASSLAGGTEAFFGQGTRLTVV.

The V call is TRBV5-1, the J call TRBJ1-1; no clear D gene. V lost 5 bases and J 1 base, leaving 12 bases between the germline ends. The germline V gene encodes CDR1 SGHRS and CDR2 YFSETQ. CDR3 length: 14 residues. CDR3 in DNA: TGCGCCAGCAGACCCGAGGGTTCGAACACTGAAGCTTTCTTT. Its translation: CASRPEGSNTEAFF.

This chain links TRBV11-2 with TRBJ2-3; the match to TRBD2 covers 9 bases. The junction had 5 bases not matched to a gene; V was cut back by 1 base and J by 6 bases. The CDR3 loop spans 15 amino acids. Per germline, CDR1 SGHAT and CDR2 FQNNGV. The CDR3 region is CASSLVPSGADTQYF. DNA of the CDR3: TGTGCCAGCAGCTTAGTTCCTAGCGGGGCCGATACGCAGTATTTT.

This clone was counted once. The chain joins TRBV14 to TRBJ2-2; tentative D call: TRBD1 (5 bases). The V end lost 2 bases, the J end lost 7 bases, and 8 bases lay between the germline ends. The CDR3 is made up of 13 amino acids. CDR1 and CDR2 from the germline V gene are SGHDN and FVKESK. The CDR3 spells CASSQQGHGELFF. Written as DNA, the CDR3 is TGTGCCAGCAGCCAACAGGGCCACGGGGAGCTGTTTTTT.